The 4 T cell receptor beta chains reported below all come from one sample, sequenced in a study of spatial heterogeneity in lung cancer. Using its own MiXCR run on the 5' RACE reads, TCRdb lists one record per CDR3 protein. In the table there are more than 75,000 distinct CDR3 sequences, approximately 19% of which are singletons. As for time point: blood at routine non-recurrence follow-up after resection. Sequences were derived from PBMCs, sampled at follow-up. The receptor set was obtained from a male donor with early-stage non-small cell lung cancer.

V and J are TRBV20-1 and TRBJ2-1; the match to TRBD1 covers 9 bases. Unmatched junction bases numbered 4, after V lost 0 bases and J lost 4 bases. Germline V CDR1 and CDR2: DFQATT, SNEGSKA (reference sequence). The CDR3 sequence is 15 residues long. The CDR3 region is CSARDPGQGYNEQFF. Written as DNA, the CDR3 is TGCAGTGCTAGAGATCCGGGACAGGGATACAATGAGCAGTTCTTC.

This chain connects TRBV4-3 to TRBJ2-3, with TRBD2 matching over 9 bases. Germline CDR1 reads LGHNA; CDR2 reads YSLEER. CDR3 size: 17 residues. V shed 0 bases and J 2 bases; nucleotides not matched to a gene: 6. Here the CDR3 DNA reads TGCGCCAGCAGCCAAGAAGTGGCGGGGGGGAACACAGATACGCAGTATTTT. It encodes CASSQEVAGGNTDTQYF.

The chain couples TRBV20-1 to TRBJ2-3, with 7 bases fitting TRBD1. Germline CDR1 is DFQATT and CDR2 is SNEGSKA (reference sequence). The CDR3 has 14 amino acids. Germline trimming cut 6 bases from V and 5 bases from J; bases unmatched to any gene: 11. The DNA for the CDR3 is TGCAGTGCCGCCTGGGGACAGTTTGTAGATACGCAGTATTTT. This encodes CSAAWGQFVDTQYF.

The sample holds a few counts of this clonotype. It may be a read error: a sequence one base away is much more abundant. This chain uses TRBV7-6 with TRBJ2-7, with D unresolved. Germline V lookup: CDR1 SGHVS, CDR2 FNYEAQ. This CDR3 comprises 14 residues. This CDR3 reads CASSLARVSYGQYF. The DNA for the CDR3 is TGTGCCAGCAGCTTAGCGCGCGTTTCCTACGGGCAGTACTTC.